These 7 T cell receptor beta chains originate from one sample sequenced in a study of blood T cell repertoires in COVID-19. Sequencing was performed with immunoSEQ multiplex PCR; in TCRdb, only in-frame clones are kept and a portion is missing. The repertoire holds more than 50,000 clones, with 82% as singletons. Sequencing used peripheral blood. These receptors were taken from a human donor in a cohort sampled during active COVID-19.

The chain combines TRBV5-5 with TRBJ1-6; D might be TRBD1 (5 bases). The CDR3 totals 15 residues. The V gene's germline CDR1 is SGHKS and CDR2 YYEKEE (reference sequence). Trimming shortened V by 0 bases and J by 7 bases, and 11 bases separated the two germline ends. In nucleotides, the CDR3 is TGTGCCAGCAGCTTGGGGCAGGGCGACAATTCACCCCTCCACTTT. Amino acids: CASSLGQGDNSPLHF. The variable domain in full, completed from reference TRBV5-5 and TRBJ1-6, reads DAGVTQSPTHLIKTRGQQVTLRCSPISGHKSVSWYQQVLGQGPQFIFQYYEKEERGRGNFPDRFSARQFPNYSSELNVNALLLGDSALYLCASSLGQGDNSPLHFGNGTRLTVT.

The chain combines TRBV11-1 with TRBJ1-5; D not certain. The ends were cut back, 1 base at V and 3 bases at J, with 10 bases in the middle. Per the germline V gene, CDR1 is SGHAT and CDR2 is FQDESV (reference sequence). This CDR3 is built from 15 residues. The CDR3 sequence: CASSLGGGPNQPQHF. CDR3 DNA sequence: TGTGCCAGCAGCTTAGGAGGCGGCCCCAATCAGCCCCAGCATTTT.

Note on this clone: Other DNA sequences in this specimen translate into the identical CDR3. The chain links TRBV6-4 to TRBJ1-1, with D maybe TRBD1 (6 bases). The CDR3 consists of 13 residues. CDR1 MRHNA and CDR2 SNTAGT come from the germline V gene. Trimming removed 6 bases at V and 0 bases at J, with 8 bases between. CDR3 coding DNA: TGTGCCAGCAGGGGACAAATGAACACTGAAGCTTTCTTT. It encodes CASRGQMNTEAFF.

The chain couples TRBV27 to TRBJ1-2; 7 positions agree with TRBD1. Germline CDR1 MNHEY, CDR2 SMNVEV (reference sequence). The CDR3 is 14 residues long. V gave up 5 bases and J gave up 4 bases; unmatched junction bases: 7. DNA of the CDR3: TGTGCCAGCAGTGCTCCGGGACAGCGCTATGGCTACACCTTC. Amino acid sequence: CASSAPGQRYGYTF.

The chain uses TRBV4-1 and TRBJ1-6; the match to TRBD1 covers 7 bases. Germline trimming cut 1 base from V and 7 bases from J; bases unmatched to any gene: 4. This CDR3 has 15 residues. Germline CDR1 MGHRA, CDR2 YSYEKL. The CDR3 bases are TGCGCCAGCAGCCAAGCAGGGACAGCGAATTCACCCCTCCACTTT. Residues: CASSQAGTANSPLHF.

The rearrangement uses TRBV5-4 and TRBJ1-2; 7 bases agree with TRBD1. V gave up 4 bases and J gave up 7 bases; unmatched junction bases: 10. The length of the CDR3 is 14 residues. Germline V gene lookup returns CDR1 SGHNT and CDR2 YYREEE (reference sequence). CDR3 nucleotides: TGTGCCAGCAGCAGCGGACAGGAGGTTCCTGGCTACACCTTC. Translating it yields CASSSGQEVPGYTF.

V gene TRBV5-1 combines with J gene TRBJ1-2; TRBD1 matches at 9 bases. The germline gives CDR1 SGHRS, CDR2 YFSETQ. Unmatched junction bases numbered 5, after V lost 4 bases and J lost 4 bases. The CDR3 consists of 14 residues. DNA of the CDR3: TGCGCCAGCAGCCCCCGGGACAGGGCCTATGGCTACACCTTC. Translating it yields CASSPRDRAYGYTF.